These 20 T cell receptor beta chains were all obtained from the same sample, sequenced in a study of CD8+ T cells in alopecia areata (dated by TCRdb to 2016 to 2019). According to the study, the label for this sample's time point signals: baseline before oral tofacitinib. Library preparation was by the immunoSEQ multiplex PCR assay. To provide template for TCR sequencing, every sample had RNA extracted and reverse transcribed into cDNA. TCRdb retrieved this table from immuneACCESS and kept in-frame rearrangements only. Not all clones are present; in checked studies, unresolved V genes account for under half, and no reason is known for the remainder. A total of more than 150,000 clones appear in this sample, approximately 56% of them only once. The ten most abundant clones make up over 12% of the sample. Here the sequenced sample was CD4+ T cells sorted from blood, taken at week 0. Receptor source: a human donor with alopecia areata.

Written as DNA, the CDR3 is TGCAGCGTCATTCCCAGGACGTCCTACGAGCAGTACTTC. The encoded protein is CSVIPRTSYEQYF. V and J are TRBV29-1 and TRBJ2-7; no definite D call. This CDR3 has 13 residues. The V end lost 6 bases, the J end lost 1 base, and 13 bases lay between the germline ends. Germline lookup yields CDR1 SQVTM and CDR2 ANQGSEA.

The J gene is TRBJ2-5, the V gene TRBV19; D ambiguous. Trimming removed 5 bases from V and 5 bases from J, with 9 bases in between. Per germline, CDR1 LNHDA and CDR2 SQIVND (reference sequence). The CDR3 spans 12 residues. This CDR3 is CASSAGVETQYF. Here the CDR3 DNA reads TGTGCCAGTAGTGCTGGGGTGGAGACCCAGTACTTC.

J is TRBJ2-7 and V is TRBV28; 9 bases are shared with TRBD1. CDR3 length: 13 residues. After removal of 4 bases from V and 5 bases from J, the junction contained 3 bases not matched to a gene. The germline V gene has CDR1 MDHEN and CDR2 SYDVKM. CDR3 DNA: TGTGCCAGCAGTTCCGGACAGGGGAACGAGCAGTACTTC. This encodes CASSSGQGNEQYF. The full variable domain, in which reference TRBV28 and TRBJ2-7 provide the parts outside the CDR3, is DVKVTQSSRYLVKRTGEKVFLECVQDMDHENMFWYRQDPGLGLRLIYFSYDVKMKEKGDIPEGYSVSREKKERFSLILESASTNQTSMYLCASSSGQGNEQYFGPGTRLTVT.

This chain links TRBV29-1 with TRBJ1-1, with D possibly TRBD1 on 5 matching bases. CDR1 and CDR2 from the germline V gene are SQVTM and ANQGSEA. V was shortened by 4 bases and J by 0 bases, with 9 bases between the two germline ends. The CDR3 covers 13 residues. The CDR3 DNA is TGCAGCGTTGCCCGACAGTTGAACACTGAAGCTTTCTTT. This translates into CSVARQLNTEAFF. Using reference TRBV29-1 and TRBJ1-1 for the parts outside the CDR3, the full variable domain is SAVISQKPSRDICQRGTSLTIQCQVDSQVTMMFWYRQQPGQSLTLIATANQGSEATYESGFVIDKFPISRPNLTFSTLTVSNMSPEDSSIYLCSVARQLNTEAFFGQGTRLTVV.

The chain carries TRBV30 and TRBJ1-1; 11 positions agree with TRBD1. The V gene end was trimmed by 5 bases and the J gene end by 4 bases; junction bases not matched to a gene: 9. The CDR3 totals 15 residues. Germline CDR1 and CDR2: GTSNPN and SVGIG (reference sequence). CDR3 nucleotide sequence: TGTGCCTGGGGGACAGGGGGTACCCCGAGCACTGAAGCTTTCTTT. Translating it yields CAWGTGGTPSTEAFF.

The rearrangement joins TRBV29-1 to TRBJ1-2, with unresolved D. The CDR3 runs to 11 residues. V gave up 7 bases and J gave up 4 bases, with 10 bases separating them. Germline-derived CDR1 and CDR2 are SQVTM and ANQGSEA. This CDR3 is CSAEFSYGYTF. DNA of the CDR3: TGCAGCGCCGAATTTAGCTATGGCTACACCTTC.

The sample holds a few counts of this clone. The gene calls are TRBV28 and TRBJ1-1; 7 nucleotides match TRBD1. Germline V lookup: CDR1 MDHEN, CDR2 SYDVKM. J lost 4 bases, V lost 3 bases, and 5 bases had no gene match. The CDR3 sequence is 14 residues long. In nucleotides, the CDR3 is TGTGCCAGCAGTTTGAGGAACAGGGGCACTGAAGCTTTCTTT. Encoded protein: CASSLRNRGTEAFF.

The rearrangement links TRBV19 to TRBJ1-5; weak D call: TRBD1 (5 bases). The CDR3 totals 18 residues. Germline-derived CDR1 and CDR2 are LNHDA and SQIVND (reference sequence). Trimming took 4 bases from V and 1 from J, leaving 20 bases between them. In nucleotides, the CDR3 is TGTGCCAGTAGTAGACGAAGGGACGGCCTTTTAAGCAATCAGCCCCAGCATTTT. Its protein is CASSRRRDGLLSNQPQHF.

The chain joins TRBV5-1 to TRBJ2-5, with TRBD1 identical over 10 bases. CDR3 size: 12 residues. After removal of 9 bases from V and 5 bases from J, the junction contained 4 bases not matched to a gene. Germline loops: CDR1 SGHRS, CDR2 YFSETQ. CDR3 coding DNA: TGCGCCACCGGGACAGGGGTGGAGACCCAGTACTTC. Encoded protein: CATGTGVETQYF.

The chain carries TRBV29-1 and TRBJ1-1, with 9 bases aligning to TRBD1. V shed 8 bases and J 7 bases; nucleotides not matched to a gene: 11. CDR3 size: 13 residues. Per germline, CDR1 SQVTM and CDR2 ANQGSEA. CDR3 region: CSTRDRAMGEAFF. As DNA, the CDR3 is TGCAGCACCCGGGACAGGGCCATGGGTGAAGCTTTCTTT. Full variable domain (outside the CDR3, taken from reference TRBV29-1 and TRBJ1-1): SAVISQKPSRDICQRGTSLTIQCQVDSQVTMMFWYRQQPGQSLTLIATANQGSEATYESGFVIDKFPISRPNLTFSTLTVSNMSPEDSSIYLCSTRDRAMGEAFFGQGTRLTVV.

V usage is TRBV5-1 and J usage is TRBJ1-2, with 8 bases matching TRBD1. V was clipped by 0 bases and J by 4 bases; unmatched bases: 11. This CDR3 is 17 amino acids long. Germline values: CDR1 SGHRS, CDR2 YFSETQ. The CDR3 reads CASSLAAGGPQGYGYTF. Here the CDR3 DNA reads TGCGCCAGCAGCTTGGCGGCAGGGGGCCCTCAGGGCTATGGCTACACCTTC.

The chain couples TRBV4-2 to TRBJ2-5; 9 bases line up with TRBD2. The V gene end was trimmed by 2 bases and the J gene end by 2 bases; junction bases not matched to a gene: 12. The CDR3 has 18 amino acids. Germline values: CDR1 LGHNA, CDR2 YNFKEQ. The CDR3 loop is CASSQKPDLAGSQETQYF. As DNA, the CDR3 is TGTGCCAGCAGCCAAAAACCAGACCTAGCGGGGAGTCAAGAGACCCAGTACTTC.

Only a few counts were recorded for this clone. The rearrangement joins TRBV30 to TRBJ1-6; no firm D call. Germline CDR1 GTSNPN, CDR2 SVGIG (reference sequence). CDR3 length equals 11 residues. V was cut by 5 bases and J by 8 bases, with 7 bases left in between. CDR3 protein: CAWAFDSPLHF. CDR3 bases: TGTGCCTGGGCCTTCGATTCACCCCTCCACTTT.

As for this clone: At one of its ends the junction is not consistent with the germline gene, which may arise from a read error. V gene TRBV29-1 combines with J gene TRBJ2-7; 7 bases match TRBD2. The CDR3 totals 16 residues. Looked up from germline, CDR1 is SQVTM and CDR2 is ANQGSEA. The CDR3 region is CGVREQTSWYSYEQYF. CDR3 nucleotide sequence: TGCGGCGTCCGTGAACAGACTAGCTGGTACTCCTACGAGCAGTACTTC.

This clone was observed a few times. The rearrangement links TRBV2 to TRBJ2-5; no clear D gene. V lost 8 bases, J lost 5 bases, and 9 bases lay in between. Germline V CDR1 and CDR2: SNHLY, FYNNEI. The CDR3 loop spans 11 amino acids. For the CDR3, the DNA is TGTGCCAGCTCTCCGGATGAGACCCAGTACTTC. Its translation is CASSPDETQYF.

The table lists this clone with many counts. V usage is TRBV7-9 and J usage is TRBJ2-2, with D possibly being TRBD1 (6 bases). Germline V CDR1 and CDR2: SEHNR, FQNEAQ (reference sequence). V shed 3 bases and J shed 1 base, with 9 bases lying between them. The CDR3 runs 15 residues. This CDR3 is CASSFSRGNTGELFF. CDR3 bases: TGTGCCAGCAGCTTCTCCAGGGGGAACACCGGGGAGCTGTTTTTT.

V and J are TRBV19 and TRBJ2-1, with unresolved D. The CDR3 has 15 residues. CDR1 and CDR2 from the germline V gene are LNHDA and SQIVND (reference sequence). The V and J ends lost 3 bases and 0 bases respectively, with 9 bases between them. This chain's CDR3 is CASSIKQSSYNEQFF. For the CDR3, the DNA is TGTGCCAGTAGTATTAAACAGAGCTCCTACAATGAGCAGTTCTTC. Combining the CDR3 with reference TRBV19 and TRBJ2-1 gives the whole variable domain DGGITQSPKYLFRKEGQNVTLSCEQNLNHDAMYWYRQDPGQGLRLIYYSQIVNDFQKGDIAEGYSVSREKKESFPLTVTSAQKNPTAFYLCASSIKQSSYNEQFFGPGTRLTVL.

In regard to this clone: The junction shows a germline mismatch at one end, possibly a read error. The chain has TRBV10-3 and TRBJ2-3; 9 bases line up with TRBD2. The CDR3 has 14 residues. Germline lookup yields CDR1 ENHRY and CDR2 SYGVKD. The CDR3 is CAITETSGADTQYF. CDR3 in DNA: TGTGCCATCACTGAGACTAGCGGCGCAGATACGCAGTATTTT.

The chain carries TRBV29-1 and TRBJ2-2, with 11 bases that match TRBD1. With 8 bases clipped from V and 5 bases from J, the junction kept 4 bases outside the gene matches. The CDR3 loop spans 13 amino acids. The germline V gene has CDR1 SQVTM and CDR2 ANQGSEA. The CDR3 spells CSTGTGGTGELFF. Written as DNA, the CDR3 is TGCAGCACGGGGACAGGGGGGACCGGGGAGCTGTTTTTT.

The chain recombines TRBV19 with TRBJ2-2; no clear D. The CDR3 sequence is 14 residues long. The germline CDR1 and CDR2 sequences are LNHDA and SQIVND (reference sequence). The ends were cut back, 2 bases at V and 4 bases at J, with 8 bases in the middle. The CDR3 nucleotides read TGTGCCAGTAGTATACTAGATGGCACCGGGGAGCTGTTTTTT. It codes for CASSILDGTGELFF.